The sequence of this TCR beta chain was determined in a study of shared clonotypes between healthy human individuals. An approximately 210 ng quantity of DNA, about 30,000 T cell genomes, went into the sorted-subset replicate PCRs. Measured with immunoSEQ multiplex PCR; TCRdb has only the in-frame clones, and not every one. The sample consists of 850,000 to 1,200,000 clones, about 70% of them appearing once. Germline V gives CDR1 MNHEY, CDR2 SVGAGI. The V gene lost 2 bases and the J gene lost 1 base, with 11 bases spanning the gap. The CDR3 runs 15 residues. V gene TRBV6-5 combines with J gene TRBJ1-1; the D is unclear. This sequence was found in a man between 18 and 29 years old in good health. The sample consisted of memory CD4+ T cells sorted from blood. This sample's subset: CD45RA-negative fraction. The CDR3: CASSYRARGNTEAFF. CDR3 in DNA: TGTGCCAGCAGTTACCGCGCTCGGGGGAACACTGAAGCTTTCTTT.